Reported below is one TCR beta chain. Its antigen is unknown. The data belong to a study of radiotherapy plus CTLA-4 blockade in lung cancer. Across the study: Patients showed objective responses in under 20% of cases, and disease control was achieved by about 31%.

Sequencing was performed with immunoSEQ multiplex PCR; in TCRdb, only in-frame clones are kept and a portion is missing. The sample consists of tens of thousands of clones, approximately 90% of them appearing once. Patients with chemo-refractory metastatic non-small-cell lung cancer received focal radiation plus CTLA-4 blockade with ipilimumab. Study findings and constraints: Reports state that early shifts in blood T cell clones, with interferon-beta, best predicted response.

Germline V CDR1 and CDR2: ENHRY, SYGVKD. With 5 bases removed from V and 1 base from J, the gap between germline ends came to 29 bases. CDR3 length: 20 residues. The sequence was collected from a human donor with non-small cell lung cancer whose response to radiotherapy plus ipilimumab could not be evaluated. The specimen comprised peripheral blood, sampled from a patient treated with radiotherapy plus ipilimumab. This sequence joins TRBV10-3 and TRBJ1-1, with D possibly TRBD1 on 6 matching bases. The CDR3 loop reads CAISTPEQGRGGIQNTEAFF. CDR3 DNA: TGTGCCATCAGTACTCCCGAACAGGGTAGAGGGGGTATACAGAACACTGAAGCTTTCTTT.